This entry describes one T cell receptor beta chain. Looked up from germline, CDR1 is MNHEY and CDR2 is SMNVEV (reference sequence). The V and J ends lost 5 bases and 1 base, in that order; junction bases with no gene match: 9. This CDR3 is 16 amino acids long. The data originate from a study of CD8 T cells in Susac syndrome. Reverse transcription of about 0.45 to 1 ug RNA was performed with random hexamers. The TCR beta CDR3 was amplified by immunoSEQ multiplex PCR across 54 Vbeta, 13 Jbeta. TCRdb redid the calling of the immunoSEQ multiplex PCR reads with MiXCR, one entry per CDR3 protein. The repertoire consists of about 240,000 distinct CDR3 sequences, with almost 97% occurring once and the leading ten covering around 0.093%.

Sequencing used CD4+ T cells from PBMCs. This sequence was found in a human donor with Susac syndrome. The chain combines TRBV27 with TRBJ2-5, with 8 bases lining up with TRBD1. This CDR3 reads CASSPGTGQSQETQYF. The DNA of the CDR3 is TGTGCCAGCAGTCCAGGGACAGGACAATCCCAAGAGACCCAGTACTTC.